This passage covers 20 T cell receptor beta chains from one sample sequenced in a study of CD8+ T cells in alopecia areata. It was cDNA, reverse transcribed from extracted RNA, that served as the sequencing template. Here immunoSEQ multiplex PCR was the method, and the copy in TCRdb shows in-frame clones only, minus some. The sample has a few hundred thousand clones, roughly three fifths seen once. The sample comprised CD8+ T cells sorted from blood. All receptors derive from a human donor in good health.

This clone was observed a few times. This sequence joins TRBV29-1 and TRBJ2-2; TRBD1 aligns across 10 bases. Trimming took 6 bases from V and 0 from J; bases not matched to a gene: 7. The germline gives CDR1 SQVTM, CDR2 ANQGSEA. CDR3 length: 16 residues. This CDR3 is CSVVSGQGSNTGELFF. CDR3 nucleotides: TGCAGCGTCGTGTCGGGACAGGGGTCGAACACCGGGGAGCTGTTTTTT.

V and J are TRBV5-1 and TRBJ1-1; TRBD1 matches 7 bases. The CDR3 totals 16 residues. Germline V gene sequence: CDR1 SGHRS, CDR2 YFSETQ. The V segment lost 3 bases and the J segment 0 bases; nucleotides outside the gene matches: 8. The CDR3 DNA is TGCGCCAGCAGCTCGGGAAAAGGGGGCATGAACACTGAAGCTTTCTTT. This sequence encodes CASSSGKGGMNTEAFF. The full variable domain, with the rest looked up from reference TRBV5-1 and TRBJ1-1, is KAGVTQTPRYLIKTRGQQVTLSCSPISGHRSVSWYQQTPGQGLQFLFEYFSETQRNKGNFPGRFSGRQFSNSRSEMNVSTLELGDSALYLCASSSGKGGMNTEAFFGQGTRLTVV.

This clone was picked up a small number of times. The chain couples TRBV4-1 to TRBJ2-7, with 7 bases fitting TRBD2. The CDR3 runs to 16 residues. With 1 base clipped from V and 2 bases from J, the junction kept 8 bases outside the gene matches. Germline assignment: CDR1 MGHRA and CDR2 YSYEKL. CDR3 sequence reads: CASSQVRAGPAYEQYF. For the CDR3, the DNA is TGCGCCAGCAGCCAAGTTCGAGCGGGACCCGCCTACGAGCAGTACTTC.

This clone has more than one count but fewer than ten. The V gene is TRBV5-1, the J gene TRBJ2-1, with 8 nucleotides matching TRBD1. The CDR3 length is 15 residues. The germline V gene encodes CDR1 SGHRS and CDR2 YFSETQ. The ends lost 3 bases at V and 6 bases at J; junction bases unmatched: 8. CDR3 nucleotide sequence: TGCGCCAGCAGCTCAGGGGGCTCCGGTGGCAATGAGCAGTTCTTC. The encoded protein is CASSSGGSGGNEQFF.

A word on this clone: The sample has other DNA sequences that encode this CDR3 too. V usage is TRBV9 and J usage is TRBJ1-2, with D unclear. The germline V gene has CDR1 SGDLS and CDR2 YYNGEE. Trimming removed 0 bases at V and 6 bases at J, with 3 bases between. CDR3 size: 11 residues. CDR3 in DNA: TGTGCCAGCAGCGTAGGGGATGGCTACACCTTC. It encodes CASSVGDGYTF.

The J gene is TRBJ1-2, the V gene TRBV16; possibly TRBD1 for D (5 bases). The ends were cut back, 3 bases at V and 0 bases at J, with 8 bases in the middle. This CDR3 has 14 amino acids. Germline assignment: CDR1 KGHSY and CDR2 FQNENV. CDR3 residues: CASSQTASNYGYTF. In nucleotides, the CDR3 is TGTGCCAGCAGCCAGACAGCTTCTAACTATGGCTACACCTTC.

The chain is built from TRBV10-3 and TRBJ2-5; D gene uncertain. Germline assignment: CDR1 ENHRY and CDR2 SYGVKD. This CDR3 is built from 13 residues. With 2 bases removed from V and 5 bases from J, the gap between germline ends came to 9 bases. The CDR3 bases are TGTGCCATCAGTGAGAGGCCCAAGGAGACCCAGTACTTC. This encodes CAISERPKETQYF.

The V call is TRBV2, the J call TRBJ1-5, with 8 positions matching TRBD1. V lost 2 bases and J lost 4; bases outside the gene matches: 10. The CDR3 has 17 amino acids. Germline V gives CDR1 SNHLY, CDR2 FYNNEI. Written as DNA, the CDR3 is TGTGCCAGCAGTGAAATGCCAGGGGGCTCACCAAATCAGCCCCAGCATTTT. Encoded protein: CASSEMPGGSPNQPQHF.

In nucleotides, the CDR3 is TGCAGCGTTGTTCCAGGGGAGAACTATGGCTACACCTTC. It translates to CSVVPGENYGYTF. V and J are TRBV29-1 and TRBJ1-2; D may be TRBD1 (6 bases). CDR1 is SQVTM and CDR2 is ANQGSEA in the germline V gene. V lost 4 bases to trimming and J lost 2 bases, with 11 bases between them. This CDR3 has 13 amino acids.

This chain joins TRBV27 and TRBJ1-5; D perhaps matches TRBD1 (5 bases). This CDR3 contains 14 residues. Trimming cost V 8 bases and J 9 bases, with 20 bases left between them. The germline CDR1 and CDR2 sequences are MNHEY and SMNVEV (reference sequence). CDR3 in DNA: TGTGCCAGCGCGACCGGGACGCCTTTTGCGCCCCAGCATTTT. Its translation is CASATGTPFAPQHF.

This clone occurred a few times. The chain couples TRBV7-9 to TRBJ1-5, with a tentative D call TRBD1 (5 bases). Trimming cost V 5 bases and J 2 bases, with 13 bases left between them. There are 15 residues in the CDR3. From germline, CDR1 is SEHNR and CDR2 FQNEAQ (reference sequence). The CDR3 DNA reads TGTGCCAGCAGCGTCCAGGGTTTGGGCAATCAGCCCCAGCATTTT. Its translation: CASSVQGLGNQPQHF.

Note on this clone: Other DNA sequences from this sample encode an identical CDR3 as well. The chain's CDR3 is CASSVAGYGYTF. The DNA for the CDR3 is TGTGCCAGCAGCGTAGCTGGGTATGGCTACACCTTC. The rearrangement joins TRBV9 to TRBJ1-2; D ambiguous. V was pared by 0 bases and J by 5 bases, with 5 bases between. The CDR3 contains 12 residues. CDR1 SGDLS and CDR2 YYNGEE come from the germline V gene. Looking up the rest from reference TRBV9 and TRBJ1-2 gives the full variable domain: DSGVTQTPKHLITATGQRVTLRCSPRSGDLSVYWYQQSLDQGLQFLIQYYNGEERAKGNILERFSAQQFPDLHSELNLSSLELGDSALYFCASSVAGYGYTFGSGTRLTVV.

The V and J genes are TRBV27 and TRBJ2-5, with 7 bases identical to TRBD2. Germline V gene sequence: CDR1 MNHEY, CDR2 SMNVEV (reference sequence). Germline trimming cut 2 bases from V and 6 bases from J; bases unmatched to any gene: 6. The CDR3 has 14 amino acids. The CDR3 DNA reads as TGTGCCAGCAGTTTAGGGGGAGGGTTCAAGACCCAGTACTTC. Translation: CASSLGGGFKTQYF.

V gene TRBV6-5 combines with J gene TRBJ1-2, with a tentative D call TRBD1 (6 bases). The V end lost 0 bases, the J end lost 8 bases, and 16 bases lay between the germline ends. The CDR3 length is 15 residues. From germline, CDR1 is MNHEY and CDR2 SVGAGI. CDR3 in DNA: TGTGCCAGCAGTTACTCCGCCCGGGGGGCCGTGGGCTACACCTTC. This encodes CASSYSARGAVGYTF.

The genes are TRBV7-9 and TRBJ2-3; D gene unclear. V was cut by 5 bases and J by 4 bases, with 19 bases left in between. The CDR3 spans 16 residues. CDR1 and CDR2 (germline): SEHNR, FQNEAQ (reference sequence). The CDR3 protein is CASSPAASPSADTQYF. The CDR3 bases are TGTGCCAGCAGCCCGGCGGCTTCCCCTTCGGCAGATACGCAGTATTTT.

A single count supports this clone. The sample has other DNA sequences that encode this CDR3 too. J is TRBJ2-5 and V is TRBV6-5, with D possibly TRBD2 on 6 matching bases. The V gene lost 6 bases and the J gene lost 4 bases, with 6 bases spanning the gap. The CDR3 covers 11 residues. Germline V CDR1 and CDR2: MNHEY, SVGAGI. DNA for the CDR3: TGTGCCAGCAGGGGAGGAGAGACCCAGTACTTC. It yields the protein CASRGGETQYF.

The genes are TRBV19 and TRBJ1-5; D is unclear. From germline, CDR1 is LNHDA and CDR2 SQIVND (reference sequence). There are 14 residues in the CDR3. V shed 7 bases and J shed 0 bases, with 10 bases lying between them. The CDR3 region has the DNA TGTGCCAGTAACCCCCAACCTAGCAATCAGCCCCAGCATTTT. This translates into CASNPQPSNQPQHF.

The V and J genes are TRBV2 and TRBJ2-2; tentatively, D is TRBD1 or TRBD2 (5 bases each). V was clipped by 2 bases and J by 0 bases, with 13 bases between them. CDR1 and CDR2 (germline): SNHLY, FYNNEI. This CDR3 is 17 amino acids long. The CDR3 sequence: CASSEPTEGTNTGELFF. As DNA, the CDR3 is TGTGCCAGCAGTGAACCGACTGAGGGGACGAACACCGGGGAGCTGTTTTTT.

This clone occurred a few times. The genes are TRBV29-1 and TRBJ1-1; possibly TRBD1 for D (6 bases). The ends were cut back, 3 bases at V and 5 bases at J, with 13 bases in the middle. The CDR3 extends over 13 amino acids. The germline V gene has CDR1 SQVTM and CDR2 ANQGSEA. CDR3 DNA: TGCAGCGTTGAGGGGGCCGGAGAAACTGAAGCTTTCTTT. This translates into CSVEGAGETEAFF.

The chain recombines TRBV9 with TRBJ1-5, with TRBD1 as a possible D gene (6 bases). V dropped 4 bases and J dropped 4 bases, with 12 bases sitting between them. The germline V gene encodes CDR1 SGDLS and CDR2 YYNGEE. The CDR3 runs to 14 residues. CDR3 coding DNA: TGTGCCAGCAGCTCCGAGGGGGGGAATCAGCCCCAGCATTTT. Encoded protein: CASSSEGGNQPQHF.